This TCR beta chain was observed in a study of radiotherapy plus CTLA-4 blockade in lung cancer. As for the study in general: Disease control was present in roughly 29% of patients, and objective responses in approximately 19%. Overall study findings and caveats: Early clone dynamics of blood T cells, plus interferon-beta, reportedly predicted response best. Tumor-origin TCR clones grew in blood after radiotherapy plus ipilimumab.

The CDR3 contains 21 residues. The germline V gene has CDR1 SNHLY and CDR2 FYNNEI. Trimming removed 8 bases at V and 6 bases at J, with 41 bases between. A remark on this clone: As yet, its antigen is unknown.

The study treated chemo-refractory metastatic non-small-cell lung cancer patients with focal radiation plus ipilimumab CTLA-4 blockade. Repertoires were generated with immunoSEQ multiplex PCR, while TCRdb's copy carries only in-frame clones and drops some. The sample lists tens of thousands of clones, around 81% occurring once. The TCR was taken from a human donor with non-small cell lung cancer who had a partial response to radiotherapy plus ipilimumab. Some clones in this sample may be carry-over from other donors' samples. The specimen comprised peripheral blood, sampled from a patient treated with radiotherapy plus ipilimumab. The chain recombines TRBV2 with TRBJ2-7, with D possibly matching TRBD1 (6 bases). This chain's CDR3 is CASRYLSSPSPSGWGRGEQYF. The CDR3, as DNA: TGTGCCAGCCGATACTTAAGCTCCCCTTCCCCTTCGGGCTGGGGGCGAGGCGAGCAGTACTTC.